A single sample is the source of the 6 T cell receptor beta chains below, sequenced in a study of glioma-infiltrating T cells after dendritic cell vaccination (dated by TCRdb to about 2016). The sample's time point label, decoded: after dendritic cell vaccination, including at tumor progression/relapse. Libraries were built with the immunoSEQ multiplex PCR assay. Not all clones reach the TCRdb copy of this immuneACCESS table, which keeps in-frame sequences only. Checked studies attribute under half of the gap to unresolved V genes and leave the rest unexplained. For this sample the table gives tens of thousands of clones, of which around 87% were detected only once. The top ten clones comprise about 2.3% of the sample. Here the sequenced sample was blood, taken after dendritic cell vaccination. The receptor set was obtained from a human donor with glioblastoma.

The chain combines TRBV21-1 with TRBJ2-7; no DNA check was done on the table's D call, TRBD1. TRBV21-1 is assigned pseudogene status. This CDR3 comprises 18 residues. In nucleotides, the CDR3 is TGTGCCAGCAATTCTTCCGGGACAGGGTACCCTAGATCCTACGAGCAGTACTTC. As protein: CASNSSGTGYPRSYEQYF.

The chain links TRBV2 to TRBJ1-5, with TRBD1 matching over 9 bases. CDR3 length equals 16 residues. The ends lost 7 bases at V and 3 bases at J; junction bases unmatched: 10. Germline lookup yields CDR1 SNHLY and CDR2 FYNNEI. The CDR3 spells CASMGPDRGPNQPQHF. The DNA of the CDR3 is TGTGCCAGCATGGGTCCGGACAGGGGCCCCAATCAGCCCCAGCATTTT.

V is TRBV6-5 and J is TRBJ1-5; 8 bases fit TRBD1. With 3 bases clipped from V and 5 bases from J, the junction kept 6 bases outside the gene matches. Germline CDR1 is MNHEY and CDR2 is SVGAGI. The CDR3 is 15 residues long. DNA for the CDR3: TGTGCCAGCAGTTATTCAGGGGGCAAGCATCAGCCCCAGCATTTT. Translation: CASSYSGGKHQPQHF.

V is TRBV2 and J is TRBJ2-5; the D is unclear. Germline V gene sequence: CDR1 SNHLY, CDR2 FYNNEI. The CDR3 runs to 12 residues. The ends were cut back, 5 bases at V and 4 bases at J, with 8 bases in the middle. The chain's CDR3 is CASSLERETQYF. CDR3 bases: TGTGCCAGCAGTTTAGAGCGAGAGACCCAGTACTTC.

V is TRBV10-1 and J is TRBJ1-4, with D unresolved. Germline-derived CDR1 and CDR2 are WNHNN and SYGVQD (reference sequence). V lost 0 bases and J lost 0, with 8 bases in between. CDR3 size: 16 residues. The CDR3: CASSESGRATNEKLFF. The CDR3 DNA sequence: TGCGCCAGCAGTGAGTCGGGCCGAGCAACTAATGAAAAACTGTTTTTT.

The CDR3 loop is CAWSALLASTDTQYF. The CDR3, as DNA: TGTGCCTGGAGCGCGTTACTAGCGAGCACAGATACGCAGTATTTT. The rearrangement uses TRBV30 and TRBJ2-3, with TRBD2 matching over 7 bases. CDR1 GTSNPN and CDR2 SVGIG come from the germline V gene (reference sequence). The J segment lost 0 bases and the V segment lost 3 bases, leaving 6 bases of the junction unmatched. The CDR3 totals 15 residues.